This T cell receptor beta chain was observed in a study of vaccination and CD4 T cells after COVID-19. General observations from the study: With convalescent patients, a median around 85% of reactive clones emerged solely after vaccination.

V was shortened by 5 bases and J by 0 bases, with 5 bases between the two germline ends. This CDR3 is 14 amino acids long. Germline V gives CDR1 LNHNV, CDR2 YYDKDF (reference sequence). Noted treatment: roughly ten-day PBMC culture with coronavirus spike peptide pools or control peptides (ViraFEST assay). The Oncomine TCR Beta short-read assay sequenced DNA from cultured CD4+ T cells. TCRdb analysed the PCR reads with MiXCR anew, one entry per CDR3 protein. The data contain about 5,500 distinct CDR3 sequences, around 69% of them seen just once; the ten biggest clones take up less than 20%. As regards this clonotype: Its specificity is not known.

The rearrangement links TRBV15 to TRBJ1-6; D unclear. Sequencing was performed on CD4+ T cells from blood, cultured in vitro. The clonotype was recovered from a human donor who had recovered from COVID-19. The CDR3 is CATSGSSYNSPLHF. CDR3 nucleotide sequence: TGTGCCACCAGCGGCAGCTCCTATAATTCACCCCTCCACTTT.